This TCR beta chain emerged from a study of CD8 T cells in ankylosing spondylitis. General study points: Clones that were linked to disease were CD8+ and were relatively rare in peripheral blood. Clones tied to disease were said to be significantly enriched in matched ankylosing spondylitis synovial fluid.

5'-RACE, quantitative and with molecular barcodes, yielded the TCR beta libraries. Each CDR3 protein is one row after TCRdb ran MiXCR on the 5' RACE reads. The repertoire has some 250,000 distinct CDR3 sequences, approximately 12% of them found once; the top ten carry roughly 6.8%. Germline values: CDR1 SGHRS, CDR2 YFSETQ. The CDR3 sequence is 13 residues long. Trimming removed 6 bases from V and 0 bases from J, with 9 bases in between. This clonotype showed up many times. The antigen remains undetermined. V usage is TRBV5-1 and J usage is TRBJ1-1; D is uncertain. The receptor comes from a male donor with ankylosing spondylitis or in good health (not recorded which). Sequences were obtained from blood, either unsorted or a sorted T cell fraction (not recorded which). For the CDR3, the DNA is TGCGCCAGCACCATTGACATGAACACTGAAGCTTTCTTT. It translates to CASTIDMNTEAFF.